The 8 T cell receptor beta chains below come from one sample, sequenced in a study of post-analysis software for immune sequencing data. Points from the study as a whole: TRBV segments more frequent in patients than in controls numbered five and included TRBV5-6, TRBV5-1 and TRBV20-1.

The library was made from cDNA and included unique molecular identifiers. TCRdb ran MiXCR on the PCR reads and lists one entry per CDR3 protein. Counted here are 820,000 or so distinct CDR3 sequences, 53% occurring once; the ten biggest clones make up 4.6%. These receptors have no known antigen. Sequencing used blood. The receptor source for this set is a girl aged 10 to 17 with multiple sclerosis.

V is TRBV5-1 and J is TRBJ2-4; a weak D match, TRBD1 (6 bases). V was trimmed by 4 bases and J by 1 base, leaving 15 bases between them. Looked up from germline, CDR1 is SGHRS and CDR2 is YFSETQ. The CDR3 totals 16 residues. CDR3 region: CASSLGSQGAKNIQYF. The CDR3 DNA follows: TGCGCCAGCAGCCTGGGATCTCAGGGGGCCAAAAACATTCAGTACTTC.

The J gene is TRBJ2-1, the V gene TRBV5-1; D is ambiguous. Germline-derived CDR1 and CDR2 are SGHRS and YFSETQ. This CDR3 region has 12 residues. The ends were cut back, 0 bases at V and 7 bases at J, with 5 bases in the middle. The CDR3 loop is CASSLDPNEQFF. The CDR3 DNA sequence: TGCGCCAGCAGCTTGGACCCAAATGAGCAGTTCTTC. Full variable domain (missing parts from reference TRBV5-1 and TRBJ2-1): KAGVTQTPRYLIKTRGQQVTLSCSPISGHRSVSWYQQTPGQGLQFLFEYFSETQRNKGNFPGRFSGRQFSNSRSEMNVSTLELGDSALYLCASSLDPNEQFFGPGTRLTVL.

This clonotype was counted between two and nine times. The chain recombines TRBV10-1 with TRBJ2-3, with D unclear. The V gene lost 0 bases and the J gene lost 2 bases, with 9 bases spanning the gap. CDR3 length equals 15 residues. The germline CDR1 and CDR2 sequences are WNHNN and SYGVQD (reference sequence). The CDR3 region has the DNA TGCGCCAGCAGTGAGTCGATCGCAGTCACAGATACGCAGTATTTT. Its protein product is CASSESIAVTDTQYF.

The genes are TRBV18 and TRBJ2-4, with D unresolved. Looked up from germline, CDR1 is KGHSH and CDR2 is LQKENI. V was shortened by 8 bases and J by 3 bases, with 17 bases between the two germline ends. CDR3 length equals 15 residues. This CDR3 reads CASVNGPLGKNIQYF. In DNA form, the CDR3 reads TGTGCCAGCGTAAACGGGCCTCTTGGCAAAAACATTCAGTACTTC.

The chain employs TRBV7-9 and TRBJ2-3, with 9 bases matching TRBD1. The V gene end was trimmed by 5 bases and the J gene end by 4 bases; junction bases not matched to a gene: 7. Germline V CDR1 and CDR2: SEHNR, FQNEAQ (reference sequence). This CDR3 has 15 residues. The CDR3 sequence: CASSRSGQGSDTQYF. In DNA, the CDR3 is TGTGCCAGCAGCCGTTCGGGACAGGGTTCAGATACGCAGTATTTT.

The CDR3 DNA reads as TGCAGTGCTAGAGATCACACTAGCGGCTACGAGCAGTACTTC. This gives the protein CSARDHTSGYEQYF. This chain joins TRBV20-1 and TRBJ2-7, with TRBD2 identical over 8 bases. The CDR3 consists of 14 residues. Germline trimming cut 0 bases from V and 3 bases from J; bases unmatched to any gene: 4. CDR1 DFQATT and CDR2 SNEGSKA come from the germline V gene (reference sequence).

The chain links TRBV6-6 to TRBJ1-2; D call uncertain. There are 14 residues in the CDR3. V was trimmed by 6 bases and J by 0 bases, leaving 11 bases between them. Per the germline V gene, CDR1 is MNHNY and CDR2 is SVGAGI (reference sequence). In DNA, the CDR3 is TGTGCCAGCAGCCACGAACTAACTAACTATGGCTACACCTTC. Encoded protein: CASSHELTNYGYTF.

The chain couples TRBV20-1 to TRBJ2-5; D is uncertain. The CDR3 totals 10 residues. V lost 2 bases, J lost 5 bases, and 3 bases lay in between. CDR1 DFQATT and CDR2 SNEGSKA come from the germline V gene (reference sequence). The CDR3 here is CSARPETQYF. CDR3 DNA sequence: TGCAGTGCTAGACCCGAGACCCAGTACTTC.